A single sample is the source of the 29 T cell receptor beta chains below, sequenced in a study of chemoradiotherapy in HPV16-positive cancers. The method was immunoSEQ multiplex PCR; TCRdb's version includes in-frame clones alone and lacks a portion of them. The repertoire consists of 9,500 to 15,000 clones, with less than 90% occurring once and the leading ten covering approximately 2.6%. Here the sequenced sample was blood, taken from a patient who underwent chemoradiotherapy. The receptors derive from a human donor with HPV-associated anogenital cancer.

The chain couples TRBV5-8 to TRBJ2-4; no firm D call. The V gene's germline CDR1 is SGHTS and CDR2 YDEGEE. CDR3 length: 12 amino acids. V dropped 1 base and J dropped 6 bases, with 5 bases sitting between them. CDR3 in amino acids: CASSLRRNIQYF. The CDR3 nucleotides are TGTGCCAGCAGCTTGCGGAGAAACATTCAGTACTTC. The complete variable domain, with remaining parts taken from reference TRBV5-8 and TRBJ2-4, reads EAGVTQSPTHLIKTRGQQATLRCSPISGHTSVYWYQQALGLGLQFLLWYDEGEERNRGNFPPRFSGRQFPNYSSELNVNALELEDSALYLCASSLRRNIQYFGAGTRLSVL.

This clone has a single count. The chain has TRBV7-6 and TRBJ2-3, with 15 positions matching TRBD2. CDR3 length equals 16 residues. Germline-derived CDR1 and CDR2 are SGHVS and FNYEAQ. V gave up 5 bases and J gave up 5 bases; unmatched junction bases: 5. This CDR3 is CASSPGLAGGRDTQYF. CDR3 bases: TGTGCCAGCAGCCCTGGACTAGCGGGGGGGCGAGATACGCAGTATTTT. The full variable domain, completed using reference TRBV7-6 and TRBJ2-3, is GAGVSQSPRYKVTKRGQDVALRCDPISGHVSLYWYRQALGQGPEFLTYFNYEAQQDKSGLPNDRFSAERPEGSISTLTIQRTEQRDSAMYRCASSPGLAGGRDTQYFGPGTRLTVL.

This chain connects TRBV11-2 to TRBJ1-3; D gene uncertain. The CDR3 spans 14 residues. Germline V lookup: CDR1 SGHAT, CDR2 FQNNGV. V gave up 1 base and J gave up 0 bases, with 4 bases separating them. The CDR3: CASSLAVSGNTIYF. The CDR3 nucleotides read TGTGCCAGCAGCTTAGCAGTCTCTGGAAACACCATATATTTT.

This chain uses TRBV5-1 with TRBJ1-4, with 11 bases lining up with TRBD1. Losses at the gene ends were 3 bases for V and 8 bases for J; bases not matched to a gene: 3. This CDR3 spans 14 amino acids. CDR1 and CDR2 (germline): SGHRS, YFSETQ. CDR3 sequence: CASSSGQGVEKLFF. For the CDR3, the DNA is TGCGCCAGCAGCTCGGGACAGGGGGTCGAAAAACTGTTTTTT.

The chain carries TRBV4-3 and TRBJ2-7; possible D gene TRBD1, 6 bases. The CDR3 has 15 amino acids. Germline V gene lookup returns CDR1 LGHNA and CDR2 YSLEER. The ends were cut back, 0 bases at V and 4 bases at J, with 13 bases in the middle. The chain's CDR3 is CASSQDPQGSYEQYF. In DNA, the CDR3 is TGCGCCAGCAGCCAAGATCCCCAGGGGTCGTACGAGCAGTACTTC.

This chain connects TRBV6-1 to TRBJ1-1, with 7 bases that match TRBD1. The germline gives CDR1 MNHNS, CDR2 SASEGT. V shed 2 bases, J shed 5 bases, and the junction held 8 bases outside the gene matches. This CDR3 is 15 amino acids long. The CDR3 sequence is CASSERTGIGTEAFF. In DNA form, the CDR3 reads TGTGCCAGCAGTGAAAGGACAGGTATCGGTACTGAAGCTTTCTTT.

This rearrangement joins TRBV7-9 to TRBJ2-1, with 8 positions matching TRBD1. The CDR3 has 14 residues. CDR1 and CDR2 from the germline V gene are SEHNR and FQNEAQ (reference sequence). J lost 8 bases, V lost 3 bases, and 6 bases had no gene match. The CDR3 reads CASSFRGRVYEQFF. The DNA for the CDR3 is TGTGCCAGCAGCTTCAGGGGGCGCGTGTATGAGCAGTTCTTC.

V is TRBV27 and J is TRBJ2-6; D is possibly TRBD1 or TRBD2 (5 bases each). The CDR3 extends over 18 amino acids. Between the trimmed V and J ends, which lost 6 bases and 3 bases, there was a span of 21 bases. The germline CDR1 and CDR2 sequences are MNHEY and SMNVEV (reference sequence). The CDR3 loop is CASRAHGDGLVGANVLTF. The CDR3 nucleotides are TGTGCCAGCAGGGCCCATGGGGACGGCTTAGTTGGGGCCAACGTCCTGACTTTC.

V gene TRBV18 combines with J gene TRBJ1-2; 7 bases line up with TRBD1. This CDR3 comprises 13 residues. V shed 5 bases and J 3 bases; nucleotides not matched to a gene: 3. Germline CDR1 reads KGHSH; CDR2 reads LQKENI. CDR3 in amino acids: CASSADRDYGYTF. The CDR3 DNA is TGTGCCAGCTCAGCCGACAGGGACTATGGCTACACCTTC.

This chain uses TRBV2 with TRBJ2-1; possible D gene TRBD2, 6 bases. Germline V gives CDR1 SNHLY, CDR2 FYNNEI. Trimming stripped 7 bases from V and 9 bases from J, with 16 bases between. The CDR3 loop spans 13 amino acids. The CDR3 spells CASTGDLGVEQFF. CDR3 DNA sequence: TGTGCCAGCACGGGGGACCTGGGCGTTGAGCAGTTCTTC.

This chain connects TRBV5-8 to TRBJ2-2, with D unresolved. Germline V lookup: CDR1 SGHTS, CDR2 YDEGEE. Trimming pared 6 bases from V and 7 bases from J, leaving 4 bases between. This CDR3 contains 10 residues. Here the CDR3 DNA reads TGTGCCAGCACCCTCGGGGAGCTGTTTTTT. It specifies CASTLGELFF.

This clone was found once. The chain carries TRBV5-5 and TRBJ1-1; 8 bases map to TRBD1. CDR3 length: 16 amino acids. V was clipped by 4 bases and J by 5 bases; unmatched bases: 13. CDR1 SGHKS and CDR2 YYEKEE come from the germline V gene (reference sequence). The CDR3 sequence is CASSGARQGLGTEAFF. The CDR3 region has the DNA TGTGCCAGCAGCGGGGCCCGACAGGGGCTAGGTACTGAAGCTTTCTTT.

The rearrangement joins TRBV6-5 to TRBJ2-1; no reliable D call. V lost 7 bases to trimming and J lost 8 bases, with 21 bases between them. The CDR3 is made up of 15 amino acids. CDR1 is MNHEY and CDR2 is SVGAGI in the germline V gene. The CDR3 protein is CASTRVPDAVDEQFF. The CDR3 DNA follows: TGTGCCAGCACTCGAGTCCCGGACGCCGTCGATGAGCAGTTCTTC.

The chain recombines TRBV9 with TRBJ1-5; D not certain. The CDR3 has 15 amino acids. In germline, CDR1 is SGDLS, CDR2 YYNGEE. V lost 0 bases and J lost 0, with 7 bases in between. The CDR3 loop is CASSVGGYSNQPQHF. CDR3 nucleotide sequence: TGTGCCAGCAGCGTAGGAGGGTATAGCAATCAGCCCCAGCATTTT. Combining the CDR3 with reference TRBV9 and TRBJ1-5 gives the whole variable domain DSGVTQTPKHLITATGQRVTLRCSPRSGDLSVYWYQQSLDQGLQFLIQYYNGEERAKGNILERFSAQQFPDLHSELNLSSLELGDSALYFCASSVGGYSNQPQHFGDGTRLSIL.

This chain joins TRBV13 and TRBJ2-5; no reliable D call. The CDR3 runs to 17 residues. Germline assignment: CDR1 PRHDT and CDR2 FYEKMQ (reference sequence). V was pared by 7 bases and J by 1 base, with 22 bases between. CDR3 nucleotides: TGTGCCAGCACCATTAGTATGGGATTGTTGGGCCAAGAGACCCAGTACTTC. Protein product: CASTISMGLLGQETQYF.

CDR3: CASTHSGGRETQYF. Written as DNA, the CDR3 is TGTGCCAGCACCCATAGCGGGGGAAGAGAGACCCAGTACTTC. The gene calls are TRBV5-4 and TRBJ2-5; 9 nucleotides agree with TRBD2. Trimming cost V 6 bases and J 4 bases; bases outside gene matches: 7. Germline CDR1 and CDR2: SGHNT and YYREEE (reference sequence). This CDR3 contains 14 residues.

This chain links TRBV7-2 with TRBJ1-3; the D gene is possibly TRBD1 (6 bases). V lost 5 bases and J 0 bases, leaving 14 bases between the germline ends. The CDR3 extends over 16 amino acids. Looked up from germline, CDR1 is SGHTA and CDR2 is FQGNSA. CDR3 in DNA: TGTGCCAGCAGCCAACCGACAGGAAGCTCTGGAAACACCATATATTTT. Its protein product is CASSQPTGSSGNTIYF.

CDR3 in DNA: TGTGCCATCAGTACCGGCGACGACACTGAAGCTTTCTTT. Translated, it gives CAISTGDDTEAFF. The chain joins TRBV10-3 to TRBJ1-1; the D is unclear. The V end was cut by 5 bases, the J end by 3 bases, with 10 bases between. Germline assignment: CDR1 ENHRY and CDR2 SYGVKD. The CDR3 sequence is 13 residues long.

The J gene is TRBJ2-2, the V gene TRBV6-4; 11 bases map to TRBD1. The germline gives CDR1 MRHNA, CDR2 SNTAGT. Trimming took 6 bases from V and 2 from J; bases not matched to a gene: 2. The CDR3 is 15 amino acids. The CDR3: CASSWTGGNTGELFF. The CDR3 DNA sequence: TGTGCCAGCAGCTGGACAGGGGGCAACACCGGGGAGCTGTTTTTT.

This chain connects TRBV7-6 to TRBJ2-3; 8 bases fit TRBD1. The germline V gene encodes CDR1 SGHVS and CDR2 FNYEAQ. V dropped 10 bases and J dropped 4; count of bases not matched to a gene: 16. There are 16 residues in the CDR3. CDR3 sequence: CATTRGAEGQADTQYF. The CDR3 DNA follows: TGTGCCACCACAAGGGGGGCCGAGGGACAGGCAGATACGCAGTATTTT.

This chain uses TRBV7-6 with TRBJ1-5, with TRBD1 as a possible D gene (5 bases). V lost 5 bases and J 0 bases, leaving 11 bases between the germline ends. This CDR3 is built from 15 residues. CDR1 is SGHVS and CDR2 is FNYEAQ in the germline V gene. For the CDR3, the DNA is TGTGCCAGCAGCCTGGACACCTTTAGCAATCAGCCCCAGCATTTT. Amino acid sequence: CASSLDTFSNQPQHF.

This chain uses TRBV19 with TRBJ2-5; D remains unclear. The ends were cut back, 7 bases at V and 2 bases at J, with 14 bases in the middle. This CDR3 has 14 amino acids. Germline CDR1 LNHDA, CDR2 SQIVND (reference sequence). CDR3 nucleotides: TGTGCCAGTACCCCGGGTAGATTGCAAGAGACCCAGTACTTC. Protein sequence: CASTPGRLQETQYF.

This clone was counted a single time. The CDR3 region has the DNA TGTGCCAGCAGTGACAACAGGGTTGGCAGGTTCACAGATACGCAGTATTTT. Its translation is CASSDNRVGRFTDTQYF. V and J are TRBV6-1 and TRBJ2-3; possible D gene TRBD1, 6 bases. The germline V and J ends were trimmed by 3 bases and 2 bases, with 18 bases remaining between them. The CDR3 length is 17 residues. CDR1 and CDR2 (germline): MNHNS, SASEGT.

The DNA for the CDR3 is TGCGCCAGCAGCTGGGCTAGCGGGGGTGCAGATACGCAGTATTTT. This gives the protein CASSWASGGADTQYF. The gene calls are TRBV5-1 and TRBJ2-3; 10 nucleotides match TRBD2. This CDR3 has 15 residues. Germline V gene sequence: CDR1 SGHRS, CDR2 YFSETQ. The V gene end was trimmed by 3 bases and the J gene end by 4 bases; junction bases not matched to a gene: 5.

V gene TRBV2 combines with J gene TRBJ2-5; 8 bases agree with TRBD2. After removal of 3 bases from V and 2 bases from J, the junction contained 2 bases not matched to a gene. Germline assignment: CDR1 SNHLY and CDR2 FYNNEI. CDR3 size: 14 residues. The CDR3 here is CASSERGAQETQYF. In DNA form, the CDR3 reads TGTGCCAGCAGTGAGCGGGGGGCACAAGAGACCCAGTACTTC.

This chain joins TRBV7-7 and TRBJ2-3; D uncertain. This CDR3 is built from 13 residues. Per the germline V gene, CDR1 is SSHAT and CDR2 is FNYEAQ (reference sequence). The V end lost 2 bases, the J end lost 6 bases, and 9 bases lay between the germline ends. The CDR3 DNA is TGTGCCAGCAGCTTATCGGGTACGGATACGCAGTATTTT. Its translation is CASSLSGTDTQYF.

The rearrangement joins TRBV7-9 to TRBJ2-7; D assignment may be TRBD1 or TRBD2 (5 bases each). V gave up 3 bases and J gave up 3 bases, with 24 bases separating them. CDR1 and CDR2 from the germline V gene are SEHNR and FQNEAQ (reference sequence). The CDR3 is made up of 18 amino acids. The CDR3 is CASSFPTTGRGPFYEQYF. As DNA, the CDR3 is TGTGCCAGCAGCTTTCCCACGACGGGACGGGGTCCCTTCTACGAGCAGTACTTC. Full variable domain (missing parts from reference TRBV7-9 and TRBJ2-7): DTGVSQNPRHKITKRGQNVTFRCDPISEHNRLYWYRQTLGQGPEFLTYFQNEAQLEKSRLLSDRFSAERPKGSFSTLEIQRTEQGDSAMYLCASSFPTTGRGPFYEQYFGPGTRLTVT.

The chain links TRBV28 to TRBJ1-2, with a weak D call TRBD1 (6 bases). Germline V gives CDR1 MDHEN, CDR2 SYDVKM. The CDR3 consists of 16 residues. The V and J ends lost 6 bases and 3 bases respectively, with 20 bases between them. In DNA form, the CDR3 reads TGTGCCAGCAGGGTATCCGGGACAACACTCGACTATGGCTACACCTTC. Translated, it gives CASRVSGTTLDYGYTF.

Points on this clone: At the DNA level, this CDR3 is encoded by other sequences in the same sample as well. The chain carries TRBV7-2 and TRBJ2-7, with TRBD1 identical over 7 bases. Per germline, CDR1 SGHTA and CDR2 FQGNSA. V gave up 3 bases and J gave up 2 bases; unmatched junction bases: 4. The CDR3 runs 14 residues. For the CDR3, the DNA is TGTGCCAGCAGCTTTGGGACAGCCACCTACGAGCAGTACTTC. Translating gives CASSFGTATYEQYF.